The entry that follows covers one T cell receptor beta chain sequence. This sample was taken from a study of shared clonotypes between healthy human individuals. Study-level background: Each donor contributed plates that comprised three CD4 naive, three CD4 memory, two CD8 naive and one CD8 memory.

The input for sorted-subset replicate PCRs was about 0.2 ug DNA, 30,000 or so T cell genomes. Original methodology: Junction-only sequences without quality scores were provided by ImmunoSEQ, so filtering was different. TCRdb's copy holds only in-frame clones and misses some; the assay was immunoSEQ multiplex PCR. That table is the source of V, J and clone size, and D and trimming were worked out from the DNA. The sample shows approximately 1.1 million clones, 75% to 85% of them seen only once. J lost 3 bases, V lost 4 bases, and 8 bases had no gene match. This CDR3 is 16 amino acids long. In germline, CDR1 is MGHRA, CDR2 YSYEKL.

This clonotype originated in a man in his late teens or twenties in good health. Some clones in this sample may be carry-over from other donors' samples. Sequencing used memory CD4+ T cells from PBMCs. Subset meaning: CD45RA-negative fraction. The V and J genes are TRBV4-1 and TRBJ1-4, with 7 bases identical to TRBD1. CDR3 DNA sequence: TGCGCCAGCAGCCTAAGCGAGGGGGCCGCTAATGAAAAACTGTTTTTT. Its protein product is CASSLSEGAANEKLFF.